These 2 T cell receptor beta chains were all obtained from the same sample, sequenced in a study of post-analysis software for immune sequencing data. General study points: TRBV segments more frequent in patients than in controls numbered several and included TRBV5-6, TRBV5-1 and TRBV20-1.

The TCR beta cDNA libraries contained unique molecular identifiers. TCRdb independently ran MiXCR on the PCR reads; one entry per CDR3 protein. The sample has about 820,000 distinct CDR3 sequences, roughly 58% seen once. For these receptors, no antigen is known. Sequencing input: blood. Source of these receptors: a girl aged 5-17 years with multiple sclerosis.

The V call is TRBV3-1, the J call TRBJ2-1; tentative D call: TRBD1 (6 bases). Germline V gene lookup returns CDR1 LGHDT and CDR2 YNNKEL (reference sequence). The CDR3 has 15 amino acids. V lost 4 bases to trimming and J lost 7 bases, with 17 bases between them. For the CDR3, the DNA is TGTGCCAGCAGCCGGGGCAGGGGCGGTGAGAATGAGCAGTTCTTC. Residues: CASSRGRGGENEQFF.

The chain links TRBV6-5 to TRBJ1-1; D is undetermined. With 0 bases removed from V and 1 base from J, the gap between germline ends came to 6 bases. The germline CDR1 and CDR2 sequences are MNHEY and SVGAGI. There are 14 residues in the CDR3. The CDR3, as DNA: TGTGCCAGCAGTTACTCGAGAGGGAACACTGAAGCTTTCTTT. Its protein is CASSYSRGNTEAFF.